The 2 T cell receptor beta chains listed next were all sequenced from one sample in a study of blood T cell repertoires in COVID-19. Sequencing was performed with immunoSEQ multiplex PCR; in TCRdb, only in-frame clones are kept and a portion is missing. The sample comprises some 42,000 clones, roughly 80% of which are singletons, and roughly 28% rests with the top ten. Sequencing was carried out using peripheral blood. The receptors stem from a woman in her sixties or seventies with acute or convalescent COVID-19.

The chain joins TRBV24-1 to TRBJ2-3, with 12 nucleotides matching TRBD2. CDR1 and CDR2 from the germline V gene are KGHDR and SFDVKD. Losses at the gene ends were 6 bases for V and 1 base for J; bases not matched to a gene: 1. This CDR3 has 15 amino acids. Here the CDR3 DNA reads TGTGCCACCAGTCGACTAGCGGGGGGCACAGATACGCAGTATTTT. Its translation: CATSRLAGGTDTQYF.

V gene TRBV10-3 combines with J gene TRBJ1-5; TRBD1 aligns across 12 bases. The CDR3 length is 15 residues. V was pared by 5 bases and J by 15 bases, with 14 bases of the junction left unmatched. Germline CDR1 ENHRY, CDR2 SYGVKD. Written as DNA, the CDR3 is TGTGCCATCAGTATAGCTCCGGGACAGGGGGCGGACGTGCATTTT. It translates to CAISIAPGQGADVHF.